These T cell receptor beta chains were read from a single sample in a study of blood T cell repertoires in COVID-19. Sequencing was performed with immunoSEQ multiplex PCR; in TCRdb, only in-frame clones are kept and a portion is missing. This table holds fewer than 250,000 clones, under 90% found once. The material sequenced was peripheral blood. Receptors were obtained from a woman at least 80 years old with COVID-19, enrolled during active disease. The CDR3 runs from the conserved cysteine through the conserved F or W. A D gene is named only where the DNA matches it firmly. Part of the rows lack a size; the others show once, few, many or a class for expanded clones.

cdr3_nt: TGTGCCAGCAGCGGTATGGAGACAGGGTCTTCACCCCTCCACTTT
cdr3_aa: CASSGMETGSSPLHF
clone_size: -
v_call: TRBV9
d_call: TRBD1
j_call: TRBJ1-6

cdr3_nt: TGTGCCAGCAGTTTTCGAGACAGGGTAACCGGGGAGCTGTTTTTT
cdr3_aa: CASSFRDRVTGELFF
clone_size: few
v_call: TRBV2
d_call: TRBD1
j_call: TRBJ2-2

cdr3_nt: TGTGCCACCAGTGATTCGCAGTCTCACGAAAAACTGTTTTTT
cdr3_aa: CATSDSQSHEKLFF
clone_size: -
v_call: TRBV24-1
d_call: -
j_call: TRBJ1-4

cdr3_nt: TGTGCCAGCAGCCCTACAGGCTTACCTGGGGGGGGAGGAGGCTACACCTTC
cdr3_aa: CASSPTGLPGGGGGYTF
clone_size: -
v_call: TRBV7-2
d_call: -
j_call: TRBJ1-2

cdr3_nt: TGTGCCACCCGTAGTAGGGGCACGAACACCGGGGAGCTGTTTTTT
cdr3_aa: CATRSRGTNTGELFF
clone_size: few
v_call: TRBV19
d_call: -
j_call: TRBJ2-2

cdr3_nt: TGTGCCAGCAGCCCCAGGGGGCCCGGAAACACCATATATTTT
cdr3_aa: CASSPRGPGNTIYF
clone_size: -
v_call: TRBV7-9
d_call: TRBD1
j_call: TRBJ1-3

cdr3_nt: TGTGCCAGCAGCCAAGATGGGAGGGTTGCCGGGGAGCTGTTTTTT
cdr3_aa: CASSQDGRVAGELFF
clone_size: -
v_call: TRBV3-1/TRBV3-2
d_call: TRBD2
j_call: TRBJ2-2

cdr3_nt: TGTGCCAGCAGCTCTGGACAGGGGGCGTATGGCTACACCTTC
cdr3_aa: CASSSGQGAYGYTF
clone_size: -
v_call: TRBV7-9
d_call: TRBD1
j_call: TRBJ1-2

cdr3_nt: TGTGCCAGCAGTCGGGGACTCACGGATTCACCCCTCCACTTT
cdr3_aa: CASSRGLTDSPLHF
clone_size: -
v_call: TRBV6-5
d_call: -
j_call: TRBJ1-6

cdr3_nt: TGTGCCATCAGTGAGTCGAATCGACAGGTAATTACAGCAAACAATGAGCAGTTCTTC
cdr3_aa: CAISESNRQVITANNEQFF
clone_size: few
v_call: TRBV10-3
d_call: -
j_call: TRBJ2-1

cdr3_nt: TGTGCCACCAGTGATCCAGGACAGGGATGGGACAATCAGCCCCAGCATTTT
cdr3_aa: CATSDPGQGWDNQPQHF
clone_size: -
v_call: TRBV24-1
d_call: TRBD1
j_call: TRBJ1-5

cdr3_nt: TGTGCCCCCCCCCTACAGGTACTACTCCCTCCACAATATAGCAATCAGCCCCAGCATTTT
cdr3_aa: CAPPLQVLLPPQYSNQPQHF
clone_size: -
v_call: TRBV21-1
d_call: -
j_call: TRBJ1-5

cdr3_nt: TGTGCCACCAGCAGAGTTCGCCAGAACGATGAAGCTTTCTTT
cdr3_aa: CATSRVRQNDEAFF
clone_size: -
v_call: TRBV15
d_call: -
j_call: TRBJ1-1

cdr3_nt: TGCGCCAGCAGCCCCGTAATCGCGGGGGCTCCCTACGAGCAGTACTTC
cdr3_aa: CASSPVIAGAPYEQYF
clone_size: -
v_call: TRBV5-1
d_call: -
j_call: TRBJ2-7

cdr3_nt: TGTGCCAGCAGCGCCCCCGGGACAGGGATGTACGAGCAGTACTTC
cdr3_aa: CASSAPGTGMYEQYF
clone_size: -
v_call: TRBV14
d_call: TRBD1
j_call: TRBJ2-7

cdr3_nt: TGTGCCAGCAGTCTACAGGAGCCCACAGATACGCAGTATTTT
cdr3_aa: CASSLQEPTDTQYF
clone_size: -
v_call: TRBV6-5
d_call: -
j_call: TRBJ2-3

cdr3_nt: TGTGCCAGCAGCTTGGCGGCAGCGAGCACTGAAGCTTTCTTT
cdr3_aa: CASSLAAASTEAFF
clone_size: few
v_call: TRBV5-6
d_call: -
j_call: TRBJ1-1

cdr3_nt: TGTGCCAGCAGTTTAGACCGACAGGCTTATTACTATGGCTACACCTTC
cdr3_aa: CASSLDRQAYYYGYTF
clone_size: -
v_call: TRBV28
d_call: -
j_call: TRBJ1-2

cdr3_nt: TGTGCCAGCAGCTTGGAAGGGGATGAAAAACTGTTTTTT
cdr3_aa: CASSLEGDEKLFF
clone_size: -
v_call: TRBV5-5
d_call: -
j_call: TRBJ1-4

cdr3_nt: TGCGCCAGCAGCTTGGAGTCAGGGTTTGGCAATGAGCAGTTCTTC
cdr3_aa: CASSLESGFGNEQFF
clone_size: once
v_call: TRBV5-1
d_call: -
j_call: TRBJ2-1

cdr3_nt: TGTGCCAGCAGCTTCCTTAGCGGGGGGGCAGGAGAGACCCAGTACTTC
cdr3_aa: CASSFLSGGAGETQYF
clone_size: -
v_call: TRBV9
d_call: TRBD2
j_call: TRBJ2-5

cdr3_nt: TGTGCCAGCAGCTCAAGTGCCGGACTAGGGCGCTACGAGCAGTACTTC
cdr3_aa: CASSSSAGLGRYEQYF
clone_size: -
v_call: TRBV5-8
d_call: TRBD2
j_call: TRBJ2-7

cdr3_nt: TGTGCCACCAGCAGTCTAGCGGGGTCACTCAATGAGCAGTTCTTC
cdr3_aa: CATSSLAGSLNEQFF
clone_size: -
v_call: TRBV15
d_call: TRBD2
j_call: TRBJ2-1

cdr3_nt: TGTGCCAGCTCACCACCGGTAGGAGGGTCGAGTAACTATGGCTACACCTTC
cdr3_aa: CASSPPVGGSSNYGYTF
clone_size: once
v_call: TRBV18
d_call: -
j_call: TRBJ1-2

cdr3_nt: TGCAGTGCTAGTGGGGCCGCAAAATGGGCAACTAATGAAAAACTGTTTTTT
cdr3_aa: CSASGAAKWATNEKLFF
clone_size: -
v_call: TRBV20-1
d_call: -
j_call: TRBJ1-4